Each of the 26 T cell receptor beta chains below was sequenced from the same sample in a study of blood T cell repertoires in COVID-19. Produced via immunoSEQ multiplex PCR; TCRdb's table is partial and in-frame only. The sample lists approximately 150,000 clones, roughly 82% seen once, with 4.8% in the top ten. The sample consisted of peripheral blood. The receptors here all came from a human donor in a cohort sampled during active COVID-19.

This chain connects TRBV6-5 to TRBJ2-1; 10 bases align to TRBD1. Germline V gene lookup returns CDR1 MNHEY and CDR2 SVGAGI. J gave up 4 bases and V 5 bases, and 5 bases lay outside the gene matches. The CDR3 contains 15 residues. CDR3: CASSIGTGAYNEQFF. The DNA for the CDR3 is TGTGCCAGCAGTATCGGGACAGGGGCTTACAATGAGCAGTTCTTC.

V gene TRBV12-3 or TRBV12-4 combines with J gene TRBJ2-3; the D gene is possibly TRBD1 (6 bases). V lost 9 bases and J 2 bases, leaving 9 bases between the germline ends. This CDR3 has 12 residues. CDR3 residues: CASRGNTDTQYF. The CDR3 nucleotides read TGTGCCAGTAGGGGGAACACAGATACGCAGTATTTT.

This clone came up a few times. The V call is TRBV27, the J call TRBJ1-2; the D gene is possibly TRBD1 (6 bases). Trimming took 6 bases from V and 2 from J, leaving 10 bases between them. The CDR3 is 13 amino acids. CDR1 and CDR2 from the germline V gene are MNHEY and SMNVEV (reference sequence). The CDR3 sequence is CASSPGQNYGYTF. CDR3 DNA: TGTGCCAGCAGCCCGGGACAAAACTATGGCTACACCTTC.

The chain has TRBV11-2 and TRBJ1-1, with D perhaps TRBD1 (6 bases). V lost 8 bases and J 9 bases, leaving 22 bases between the germline ends. The V gene's germline CDR1 is SGHAT and CDR2 FQNNGV. The CDR3 has 14 residues. The CDR3 region has the DNA TGTGCCAGCGGCCTAAGGGGCAGGGGTAGTAAAGCTTTCTTT. Its protein is CASGLRGRGSKAFF.

The rearrangement joins TRBV2 to TRBJ1-1; possibly TRBD1 for D (6 bases). The CDR3 runs 16 residues. The ends were cut back, 4 bases at V and 0 bases at J, with 15 bases in the middle. Germline CDR1 and CDR2: SNHLY and FYNNEI. As DNA, the CDR3 is TGTGCCAGCAGTGTATACAGGGTGGGCCTGAACACTGAAGCTTTCTTT. It specifies CASSVYRVGLNTEAFF.

The chain combines TRBV12-5 with TRBJ2-1; TRBD1 matches at 8 bases. Germline trimming cut 2 bases from V and 0 bases from J; bases unmatched to any gene: 12. From germline, CDR1 is LGHNT and CDR2 FRNRAP. The CDR3 is 19 amino acids. CDR3 DNA: TGTGCTAGTGGTTTGTCCATCGGGGACAGGACCAGCTCCTACAATGAGCAGTTCTTC. It encodes CASGLSIGDRTSSYNEQFF.

The chain has TRBV10-3 and TRBJ2-3; TRBD1 matches 8 bases. This CDR3 contains 13 residues. The trim removed 10 bases at V and 5 bases at J, leaving 8 bases unmatched. Germline-derived CDR1 and CDR2 are ENHRY and SYGVKD. CDR3 DNA sequence: TGTGCCACTTGGACAGGGTTGGAAGATACGCAGTATTTT. The encoded protein is CATWTGLEDTQYF.

CDR3 DNA sequence: TGTGCCAGCAGCCAGCTACAGGGGGTGAATGGCTACACCTTC. This sequence encodes CASSQLQGVNGYTF. The chain has TRBV3-1 (or the pseudogene TRBV3-2) and TRBJ1-2; 8 bases are shared with TRBD1. The ends lost 3 bases at V and 6 bases at J; junction bases unmatched: 6. This CDR3 has 14 residues. CDR1 and CDR2 from the germline V gene are LGHDT and YNNKEL (reference sequence).

The V call is TRBV19, the J call TRBJ2-3, with unresolved D. Deletions cut 7 bases from V and 3 bases from J, with 14 bases between. This CDR3 is 14 amino acids long. Germline V gene lookup returns CDR1 LNHDA and CDR2 SQIVND (reference sequence). Written as DNA, the CDR3 is TGTGCCAGTACCCTAACCATCGAAACAGATACGCAGTATTTT. Amino acid sequence: CASTLTIETDTQYF.

The gene calls are TRBV30 and TRBJ2-1, with a weak D call TRBD1 (6 bases). The germline V gene encodes CDR1 GTSNPN and CDR2 SVGIG (reference sequence). The length of the CDR3 is 13 residues. V was shortened by 2 bases and J by 9 bases, with 14 bases between the two germline ends. The CDR3 DNA follows: TGTGCCTGGAGTTCCCAGAGGACAGTTGAGCAGTTCTTC. Translating gives CAWSSQRTVEQFF.

The chain combines TRBV5-4 with TRBJ2-2, with D possibly matching TRBD2 (7 bases). The CDR3 has 15 amino acids. CDR1 is SGHNT, CDR2 YYREEE, per germline (reference sequence). V was trimmed by 2 bases and J by 5 bases, leaving 13 bases between them. CDR3 amino acids: CASSFGGRLTGELFF. The CDR3 DNA reads TGTGCCAGCAGCTTCGGGGGGCGCTTGACCGGGGAGCTGTTTTTT.

The J gene is TRBJ2-2, the V gene TRBV7-2, with 14 bases that match TRBD2. Trimming cost V 5 bases and J 3 bases; bases outside gene matches: 5. The germline CDR1 and CDR2 sequences are SGHTA and FQGNSA. The CDR3 is 17 amino acids. The CDR3: CASSKTSGGAYTGELFF. In DNA, the CDR3 is TGTGCCAGCAGCAAGACTAGCGGGGGGGCCTACACCGGGGAGCTGTTTTTT.

The V call is TRBV7-6, the J call TRBJ2-2; no reliable D call. This CDR3 contains 14 residues. V was trimmed by 3 bases and J by 6 bases, leaving 11 bases between them. Germline lookup yields CDR1 SGHVS and CDR2 FNYEAQ. For the CDR3, the DNA is TGTGCCAGCAGCTTCGCTCGAAGAGCCGGGGAGCTGTTTTTT. It encodes CASSFARRAGELFF.

The chain links TRBV19 to TRBJ1-5; TRBD1 agrees at 7 bases. The germline V gene encodes CDR1 LNHDA and CDR2 SQIVND (reference sequence). The CDR3 consists of 15 residues. V trimming: 3 bases; J trimming: 1 base; junction bases outside the gene matches: 3. The CDR3 here is CASSINRGSNQPQHF. CDR3 DNA sequence: TGTGCCAGTAGTATTAACAGGGGCAGCAATCAGCCCCAGCATTTT.

The rearrangement joins TRBV25-1 to TRBJ1-1; D is undetermined. Germline values: CDR1 MGHDK, CDR2 SYGVNS. The CDR3 is made up of 12 amino acids. Trimming cost V 4 bases and J 6 bases, with 9 bases left between them. CDR3 sequence (DNA): TGTGCCAGCAGTGGTACGGTCTCTGAAGCTTTCTTT. Translated: CASSGTVSEAFF.

This chain links TRBV6-4 with TRBJ1-1; D not certain. Trimming cost V 3 bases and J 5 bases, with 13 bases left between them. The germline gives CDR1 MRHNA, CDR2 SNTAGT. The CDR3 is 14 amino acids. CDR3 sequence reads: CASSERERETEAFF. The CDR3 coding sequence is TGTGCCAGCAGTGAAAGGGAACGGGAGACTGAAGCTTTCTTT.

V usage is TRBV5-1 and J usage is TRBJ2-3; D unclear. The CDR3 runs to 13 residues. V lost 3 bases and J 1 base, leaving 6 bases between the germline ends. Per the germline V gene, CDR1 is SGHRS and CDR2 is YFSETQ. CDR3 bases: TGCGCCAGCAGCTCTCCGGGCACAGATACGCAGTATTTT. This encodes CASSSPGTDTQYF.

The chain recombines TRBV6-5 with TRBJ1-4, with D maybe TRBD1 (6 bases). The CDR3 is 15 residues long. Germline V gives CDR1 MNHEY, CDR2 SVGAGI. V was cut by 6 bases and J by 0 bases, with 11 bases left in between. The CDR3 protein is CASRNREATNEKLFF. The DNA for the CDR3 is TGTGCCAGCAGGAACAGGGAAGCAACTAATGAAAAACTGTTTTTT.

The chain combines TRBV20-1 with TRBJ1-5; D unclear. Germline CDR1 is DFQATT and CDR2 is SNEGSKA (reference sequence). This CDR3 has 12 residues. Trimming cost V 3 bases and J 4 bases, with 7 bases left between them. CDR3 in DNA: TGCAGTGCTAGTGTCCTTAATCAGCCCCAGCATTTT. Amino acids: CSASVLNQPQHF.

The genes are TRBV11-2 and TRBJ1-1; 7 nucleotides align to TRBD1. CDR3 size: 13 residues. J was trimmed by 5 bases and V by 5 bases; bases with no gene match: 5. Germline V gives CDR1 SGHAT, CDR2 FQNNGV. The chain's CDR3 is CASSRQGRTEAFF. In DNA, the CDR3 is TGTGCCAGCAGCCGACAGGGAAGGACTGAAGCTTTCTTT. The variable domain in full, completed from reference TRBV11-2 and TRBJ1-1, reads EAGVAQSPRYKIIEKRQSVAFWCNPISGHATLYWYQQILGQGPKLLIQFQNNGVVDDSQLPKDRFSAERLKGVDSTLKIQPAKLEDSAVYLCASSRQGRTEAFFGQGTRLTVV.

The gene calls are TRBV10-3 and TRBJ2-3, with TRBD2 matching 10 bases. CDR1 and CDR2 (germline): ENHRY, SYGVKD. This CDR3 has 14 residues. The ends lost 7 bases at V and 1 base at J; junction bases unmatched: 2. CDR3 sequence reads: CAITSGGGTDTQYF. The DNA of the CDR3 is TGTGCCATCACTAGCGGGGGCGGCACAGATACGCAGTATTTT.

The chain carries TRBV20-1 and TRBJ2-5, with no clear D. CDR1 is DFQATT, CDR2 SNEGSKA, per germline (reference sequence). The CDR3 has 13 residues. The ends were cut back, 4 bases at V and 0 bases at J, with 9 bases in the middle. CDR3 amino acids: CSATDSYQETQYF. CDR3 DNA sequence: TGCAGTGCTACTGACTCGTACCAAGAGACCCAGTACTTC.

The CDR3 loop is CASSVKGSSGTSTDTQYF. The DNA of the CDR3 is TGTGCCAGCAGCGTCAAAGGATCTAGCGGGACGAGCACAGATACGCAGTATTTT. The rearrangement links TRBV9 to TRBJ2-3; 9 bases fit TRBD2. CDR1 is SGDLS and CDR2 is YYNGEE in the germline V gene. The length of the CDR3 is 18 residues. Trimming at V came to 2 bases and at J to 0 bases, leaving 10 bases not matched to a gene.

The rearrangement links TRBV18 to TRBJ1-4, with D maybe TRBD1 (5 bases). V lost 2 bases, J lost 6 bases, and 13 bases lay in between. This CDR3 contains 15 residues. Germline V CDR1 and CDR2: KGHSH, LQKENI. The CDR3 reads CASSPTAGWDEKLFF. As DNA, the CDR3 is TGTGCCAGCTCACCAACGGCAGGGTGGGATGAAAAACTGTTTTTT.

This clone was counted a single time. This sequence joins TRBV27 and TRBJ1-3, with D hard to call. The V and J ends lost 8 bases and 0 bases respectively, with 11 bases between them. There are 14 residues in the CDR3. Germline V lookup: CDR1 MNHEY, CDR2 SMNVEV (reference sequence). CDR3 loop: CASQASSSGNTIYF. The DNA of the CDR3 is TGTGCCAGCCAAGCGTCTAGCTCTGGAAACACCATATATTTT.

J is TRBJ1-1 and V is TRBV2; D possibly corresponds to TRBD1 (6 bases). Germline assignment: CDR1 SNHLY and CDR2 FYNNEI. The CDR3 has 15 amino acids. The V gene lost 7 bases and the J gene lost 5 bases, with 20 bases spanning the gap. The CDR3 bases are TGTGCCAGCACCCAAAACGCAGGGGCCAGGACTGAAGCTTTCTTT. Protein sequence: CASTQNAGARTEAFF.